This T cell receptor (beta chain) was obtained from a study of T cells in Graves' hyperthyroidism and ophthalmopathy. On the study more broadly: Specimen type is peripheral blood, collected at initial diagnosis prior to any treatment.

Active moderate-to-severe ophthalmopathy, Clinical Activity Score at least 3, NOSPECS at least 4, under 3 months' duration. The CDR3 sequence is 14 residues long. The germline CDR1 and CDR2 sequences are SGHAT and FQNNGV. Trimming shortened V by 0 bases and J by 11 bases, and 16 bases separated the two germline ends. Regions amplified from RNA transcripts were the TCR beta CDR3 regions. A first-round RT-PCR of the TCR CDR3 used the HTBI primer set. TCRdb passed the multiplex PCR reads through MiXCR, listing each CDR3 protein once. The sample has approximately 250,000 distinct CDR3 sequences; around 25% are singletons.

The rearrangement links TRBV11-2 to TRBJ1-1; D ambiguous. The receptor comes from a woman aged 40 to 50 with Graves' ophthalmopathy. Source material: blood. The CDR3 nucleotides are TGTGCCAGCAGCTTAGATGTCTCCGGGGTCGTCGCTTTCTTT. Translating gives CASSLDVSGVVAFF. The full variable domain, rest sourced from reference TRBV11-2 and TRBJ1-1, is EAGVAQSPRYKIIEKRQSVAFWCNPISGHATLYWYQQILGQGPKLLIQFQNNGVVDDSQLPKDRFSAERLKGVDSTLKIQPAKLEDSAVYLCASSLDVSGVVAFFGQGTRLTVV.